This T cell receptor (beta chain) was sequenced during a study of PD-1 blockade in classical Hodgkin lymphoma. Overall study results and limits: Relapsed/refractory patients reportedly had lower baseline diversity than newly diagnosed patients.

This sample's time point: cycle 4 day 1 (C4D1), after less than seven weeks of nivolumab. Every one of the patients relapsed after autologous stem cell transplantation (brentuximab vedotin exposure was variable). Patients reached a best response of complete response, partial response or progressive disease. Comment on this clone: The antigen is unknown.

Measured with immunoSEQ multiplex PCR; TCRdb has only the in-frame clones, and not every one. Among roughly 52,000 clones listed, 86% were seen once. The ends were cut back, 7 bases at V and 5 bases at J, with 11 bases in the middle. CDR1 SEHNR and CDR2 FQNEAQ come from the germline V gene (reference sequence). This CDR3 has 13 amino acids. The chain is built from TRBV7-9 and TRBJ2-2; D perhaps matches TRBD1 (6 bases). Sequencing used peripheral blood mononuclear cells (PBMCs), obtained before the fourth cycle of nivolumab. This TCR derives from a human donor with classical Hodgkin lymphoma. Here the CDR3 DNA reads TGTGCCAGCAACCAGGGGCGGACCGGGGAGCTGTTTTTT. Protein: CASNQGRTGELFF.